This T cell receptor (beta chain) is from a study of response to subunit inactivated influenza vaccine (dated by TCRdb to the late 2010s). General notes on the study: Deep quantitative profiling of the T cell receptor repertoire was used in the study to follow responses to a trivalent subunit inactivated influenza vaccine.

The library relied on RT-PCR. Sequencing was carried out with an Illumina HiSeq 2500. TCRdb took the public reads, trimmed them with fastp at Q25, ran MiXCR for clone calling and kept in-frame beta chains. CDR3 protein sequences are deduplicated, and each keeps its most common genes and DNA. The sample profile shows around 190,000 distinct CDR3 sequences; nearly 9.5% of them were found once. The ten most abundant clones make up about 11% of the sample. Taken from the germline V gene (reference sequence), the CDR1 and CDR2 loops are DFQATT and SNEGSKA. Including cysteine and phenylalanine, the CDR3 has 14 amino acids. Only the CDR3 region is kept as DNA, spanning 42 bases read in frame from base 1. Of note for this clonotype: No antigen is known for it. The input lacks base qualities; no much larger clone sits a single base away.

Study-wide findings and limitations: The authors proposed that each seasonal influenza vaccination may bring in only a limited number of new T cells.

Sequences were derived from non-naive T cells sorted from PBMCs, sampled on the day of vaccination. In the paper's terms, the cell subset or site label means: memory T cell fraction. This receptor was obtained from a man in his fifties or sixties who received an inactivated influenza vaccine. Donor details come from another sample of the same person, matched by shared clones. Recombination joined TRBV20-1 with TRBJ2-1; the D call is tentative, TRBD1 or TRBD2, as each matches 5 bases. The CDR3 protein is CSPAGTSSYNEQFF. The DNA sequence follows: TGCAGCCCCGCCGGGACCAGCTCCTACAATGAGCAGTTCTTC.